This TCR beta chain emerged from a study of shared clonotypes between healthy human individuals. This clone was seen a single time. Profiling relied on immunoSEQ multiplex PCR, and the TCRdb table lists in-frame clones only, not all of them. Of around 1.6 million clones in the sample, roughly 98% were seen once. This sequence was found in a man under 40 in good health. The sample was naive CD4+ T cells sorted from blood. The subset denotes: CD45RA+ positively selected.

The CDR3 DNA follows: TGCGCCAGCAGCTTGACTAGCCCTGAGCAGTTCTTC. This encodes CASSLTSPEQFF. V usage is TRBV5-1 and J usage is TRBJ2-1, with a tentative D call TRBD2 (6 bases). Per germline, CDR1 SGHRS and CDR2 YFSETQ. This CDR3 comprises 12 residues. V was trimmed by 1 base and J by 9 bases, leaving 8 bases between them.